The 17 T cell receptor beta chains in this list originate from one sample, sequenced in a study of response to subunit inactivated influenza vaccine listed by TCRdb under 2018. Library prep was done by RT-PCR. Sequencing took place on an Illumina HiSeq 2500. TCRdb reprocessing: public reads trimmed at Q25 with fastp, clones called with MiXCR, in-frame beta chains kept. Each entry merges the rows of one CDR3 protein and shows their most common DNA and genes. The sample table holds around 200,000 distinct CDR3 sequences, of which around 9.2% were seen once. Clones ranked in the top ten supply roughly 10% of the sample. The sequencing here drew on non-naive T cells sorted from PBMCs, taken on the day of vaccination. This sample's cell subset or site label indicates: memory T cell fraction. The receptors here all came from a man aged 50 to 59 who received an inactivated influenza vaccine. Donor details come from another sample of the same person, matched by shared clones.

In its sample, this clonotype was seen a few times. This chain links TRBV4-3 with TRBJ2-2; D is tentatively TRBD1 or TRBD2 (6 bases each). CDR3 length: 15 amino acids. The V gene's germline CDR1 is LGHNA and CDR2 YSLEER. V lost 1 base, J lost 6 bases, and 12 bases lay in between. Written as DNA, the CDR3 is TGCGCCAGCAGCCAAGGGGGGGCGCTGCCCGGGGAGCTGTTTTTT. Translation: CASSQGGALPGELFF.

This clonotype has a handful of counts. The V gene is TRBV20-1, the J gene TRBJ1-5, with unresolved D. The germline CDR1 and CDR2 sequences are DFQATT and SNEGSKA (reference sequence). The CDR3 is made up of 13 amino acids. V gave up 4 bases and J gave up 5 bases, with 12 bases separating them. CDR3 sequence: CSATNSRDQPQHF. Written as DNA, the CDR3 is TGCAGTGCTACGAACAGTCGGGATCAGCCCCAGCATTTT.

This clonotype was counted at least ten times. The chain carries TRBV20-1 and TRBJ1-5; D is perhaps TRBD1 (5 bases). Germline V gene sequence: CDR1 DFQATT, CDR2 SNEGSKA (reference sequence). The CDR3 spans 14 residues. The V gene lost 5 bases and the J gene lost 1 base, with 12 bases spanning the gap. This CDR3 reads CSARQGPSNQPQHF. The CDR3 coding sequence is TGCAGTGCTCGGCAGGGACCAAGCAATCAGCCCCAGCATTTT.

The chain joins TRBV28 to TRBJ2-3; 8 bases align to TRBD2. Germline V lookup: CDR1 MDHEN, CDR2 SYDVKM. The CDR3 length is 18 residues. V lost 5 bases to trimming and J lost 1 base; unmatched junction nucleotides: 14. CDR3 DNA sequence: TGTGCCAGCAGTCCCCGTGTAACGGGCGGGGGGCGCACAGATACGCAGTATTTT. It encodes CASSPRVTGGGRTDTQYF.

The CDR3 protein is CATSYTGQDTGELFF. CDR3 coding DNA: TGTGCCACCAGTTACACTGGACAGGACACCGGGGAGCTGTTTTTT. The chain employs TRBV24-1 and TRBJ2-2; TRBD1 matches at 7 bases. J was trimmed by 3 bases and V by 6 bases; bases with no gene match: 6. Germline V gene lookup returns CDR1 KGHDR and CDR2 SFDVKD. The CDR3 contains 15 residues.

The rearrangement joins TRBV3-1 to TRBJ2-7; 9 positions match TRBD1. From germline, CDR1 is LGHDT and CDR2 YNNKEL (reference sequence). The V gene end was trimmed by 4 bases and the J gene end by 7 bases; junction bases not matched to a gene: 5. The CDR3 sequence is 13 residues long. The CDR3 region has the DNA TGTGCCAGCAGCCTGGACAGGGGAAGGGAGCAGTACTTC. Encoded protein: CASSLDRGREQYF.

Note on this clonotype: Given a much more abundant clone one base away, this may be a read error. This chain connects TRBV12-3 or TRBV12-4 to TRBJ1-3; the D gene is possibly TRBD1 (5 bases). V gave up 5 bases and J gave up 0 bases, with 11 bases separating them. The CDR3 length is 15 residues. The chain's CDR3 is CASSLGPISGNTIYF. In DNA, the CDR3 is TGTGCCAGCAGTCTGGGACCTATCTCTGGAAACACCATATATTTT.

This clonotype has just a few counts. This chain joins TRBV4-1 and TRBJ1-5; unclear D gene. This CDR3 has 13 residues. V was pared by 0 bases and J by 6 bases, with 6 bases between. In germline, CDR1 is MGHRA, CDR2 YSYEKL. The CDR3 bases are TGCGCCAGCAGCCAAGATTTCGTTCAGCCCCAGCATTTT. This encodes CASSQDFVQPQHF.

The genes are TRBV19 and TRBJ2-5; 8 nucleotides align to TRBD2. Germline CDR1 LNHDA, CDR2 SQIVND (reference sequence). This CDR3 has 14 amino acids. Unmatched junction bases numbered 7, after V lost 5 bases and J lost 5 bases. The CDR3 nucleotides read TGTGCCAGTAGTCGACTAGCGAAAACGGAGACCCAGTACTTC. Its translation is CASSRLAKTETQYF.

The rearrangement uses TRBV10-3 and TRBJ1-1; D is perhaps TRBD1 (5 bases). Germline CDR1 and CDR2: ENHRY and SYGVKD. V was trimmed by 6 bases and J by 1 base, leaving 9 bases between them. There are 13 residues in the CDR3. CDR3 region: CAISFDRNTEAFF. CDR3 DNA sequence: TGTGCCATCAGCTTCGACAGGAACACTGAAGCTTTCTTT.

The rearrangement links TRBV4-3 to TRBJ2-3; 8 bases line up with TRBD2. Losses at the gene ends were 1 base for V and 6 bases for J; bases not matched to a gene: 9. The CDR3 spans 16 residues. CDR1 LGHNA and CDR2 YSLEER come from the germline V gene. The CDR3, as DNA: TGCGCCAGCAGCCAAGTCCCAGCGGGAGTAGGGGATACGCAGTATTTT. Protein sequence: CASSQVPAGVGDTQYF.

This chain joins TRBV15 and TRBJ1-2, with 7 bases lining up with TRBD1. This CDR3 spans 17 amino acids. Per germline, CDR1 LNHNV and CDR2 YYDKDF (reference sequence). Losses at the gene ends were 0 bases for V and 2 bases for J; bases not matched to a gene: 9. CDR3: CATSRDRGTARNYGYTF. The DNA of the CDR3 is TGTGCCACCAGCAGAGATAGGGGGACAGCCAGAAACTATGGCTACACCTTC.

This clonotype was recorded many times. The rearrangement joins TRBV10-3 to TRBJ2-2, with TRBD2 matching 8 bases. Germline CDR1 and CDR2: ENHRY and SYGVKD. This CDR3 comprises 18 residues. After removal of 1 base from V and 0 bases from J, the junction contained 7 bases not matched to a gene. In DNA, the CDR3 is TGTGCCATCAGTGAGTGGGGGGTAGCGGGGACGAACACCGGGGAGCTGTTTTTT. Protein sequence: CAISEWGVAGTNTGELFF.

This clonotype was found many times. The chain has TRBV29-1 and TRBJ2-5; D remains unclear. This CDR3 is 13 amino acids long. CDR1 SQVTM and CDR2 ANQGSEA come from the germline V gene. V lost 8 bases, J lost 2 bases, and 15 bases lay in between. Here the CDR3 reads CSSPGPEQETQYF. In DNA form, the CDR3 reads TGCAGCTCCCCCGGTCCAGAACAAGAGACCCAGTACTTC.

The V and J genes are TRBV13 and TRBJ2-5; no clear D gene. CDR3 length: 13 amino acids. Trimming removed 0 bases at V and 6 bases at J, with 8 bases between. Germline assignment: CDR1 PRHDT and CDR2 FYEKMQ (reference sequence). The CDR3 region is CASSLGQTKTQYF. CDR3 nucleotide sequence: TGTGCCAGCAGCTTAGGTCAGACGAAGACCCAGTACTTC. Full variable domain (missing parts from reference TRBV13 and TRBJ2-5): AAGVIQSPRHLIKEKRETATLKCYPIPRHDTVYWYQQGPGQDPQFLISFYEKMQSDKGSIPDRFSAQQFSDYHSELNMSSLELGDSALYFCASSLGQTKTQYFGPGTRLLVL.

This clonotype turned up a few times. The chain recombines TRBV18 with TRBJ1-1; D may be TRBD1 (5 bases). Germline loops: CDR1 KGHSH, CDR2 LQKENI. This CDR3 comprises 14 residues. V lost 6 bases and J 1 base, leaving 12 bases between the germline ends. In DNA, the CDR3 is TGTGCCAGCTCGATGGGGACGGGGAACACTGAAGCTTTCTTT. It specifies CASSMGTGNTEAFF.

This clonotype was seen a handful of times. The V gene is TRBV4-3, the J gene TRBJ1-2; the D gene is possibly TRBD1 (5 bases). The CDR3 has 15 amino acids. Germline V gene lookup returns CDR1 LGHNA and CDR2 YSLEER. Trimming cost V 2 bases and J 8 bases, with 18 bases left between them. The CDR3 DNA is TGCGCCAGCAGCCAAAGGGCTTACTCCCGGGGGGGCTACACCTTC. Translated: CASSQRAYSRGGYTF.